This T cell receptor beta chain stems from a study of siplizumab effects on memory and regulatory T cells. Germline V gene lookup returns CDR1 MNHEY and CDR2 SVGAGI. Losses at the gene ends were 2 bases for V and 2 bases for J; bases not matched to a gene: 3. The CDR3 has 15 residues. Regarding this clone: Its antigen remains unidentified.

Study observations and caveats: Siplizumab caused a significant drop in alloreactive sequences traceable to unstimulated CD4+ memory cells.

The method was immunoSEQ multiplex PCR; TCRdb's version includes in-frame clones alone and lacks a portion of them. Of roughly 40,000 clones listed, roughly nine tenths are singletons. Sequencing used naive CD4+ T cells sorted from blood. The source is a human donor in good health. V gene TRBV6-5 combines with J gene TRBJ2-5, with 9 bases aligning to TRBD1. The CDR3 protein is CASSYQGTGQETQYF. CDR3 coding DNA: TGTGCCAGCAGTTACCAAGGGACAGGGCAAGAGACCCAGTACTTC.